The 9 T cell receptor beta chains given below trace back to one sample, sequenced in a study of blood T cell repertoires in COVID-19. TCRdb's table, derived via immunoSEQ multiplex PCR, lists solely in-frame clones and lacks some. The sample includes tens of thousands of clones, 85% of them seen just once. Material for sequencing was peripheral blood. These receptor sequences come from a man aged 45 to 65 with COVID-19, enrolled during active disease.

The chain links TRBV28 to TRBJ2-5; D not resolved. From germline, CDR1 is MDHEN and CDR2 SYDVKM. This CDR3 has 13 residues. V gave up 3 bases and J gave up 5 bases, with 10 bases separating them. CDR3 DNA: TGTGCCAGCAGTTTTGTCGGTCGGGAGACCCAGTACTTC. Its translation: CASSFVGRETQYF.

The rearrangement joins TRBV9 to TRBJ2-5; a possible D gene is TRBD2 (5 bases). CDR1 is SGDLS, CDR2 YYNGEE, per germline. Trimming left V 4 bases short and J 4 bases short, with 14 bases between. This CDR3 spans 14 amino acids. In DNA, the CDR3 is TGTGCCAGCAGCTCTGGTTCCGGGATAGAGACCCAGTACTTC. This sequence encodes CASSSGSGIETQYF.

The V gene is TRBV6-5, the J gene TRBJ1-1; 7 bases fit TRBD1. Germline V gene sequence: CDR1 MNHEY, CDR2 SVGAGI. Trimming took 7 bases from V and 1 from J; bases not matched to a gene: 9. CDR3 length: 15 residues. The CDR3 is CASTRYRQGNTEAFF. DNA for the CDR3: TGTGCCAGCACCCGATATCGACAGGGGAACACTGAAGCTTTCTTT.

The chain combines TRBV3-1 (or the pseudogene TRBV3-2) with TRBJ2-7; 11 nucleotides line up with TRBD1. Germline V lookup: CDR1 LGHDT, CDR2 YNNKEL (reference sequence). This CDR3 is built from 17 residues. V lost 0 bases and J lost 5; bases outside the gene matches: 9. In DNA, the CDR3 is TGTGCCAGCAGCCAAGATCTCGGACAGGGGGCGAACCACGAGCAGTACTTC. Protein: CASSQDLGQGANHEQYF.

The rearrangement links TRBV29-1 to TRBJ2-7; possible D gene TRBD2, 6 bases. V shed 7 bases and J shed 7 bases, with 14 bases lying between them. CDR3 size: 11 residues. Germline loops: CDR1 SQVTM, CDR2 ANQGSEA. CDR3 residues: CSADLASEQYF. The CDR3 bases are TGCAGCGCAGACCTAGCGTCAGAGCAGTACTTC.

The chain links TRBV2 to TRBJ2-1; 7 bases line up with TRBD2. In germline, CDR1 is SNHLY, CDR2 FYNNEI. The CDR3 has 14 amino acids. V shed 6 bases and J 6 bases; nucleotides not matched to a gene: 8. The CDR3 nucleotides read TGTGCCAGCAGGCGGTCTAGCGGTGCCAATGAGCAGTTCTTC. Translation: CASRRSSGANEQFF.

The rearrangement links TRBV5-4 to TRBJ2-1, with 7 positions matching TRBD1. V shed 7 bases and J 4 bases; nucleotides not matched to a gene: 11. Germline V gene data show CDR1 as SGHNT and CDR2 as YYREEE (reference sequence). This CDR3 is built from 15 residues. The CDR3 DNA reads as TGTGCCAGCCGTCCCCCGGGACAGCCTTACAATGAGCAGTTCTTC. Protein: CASRPPGQPYNEQFF.

This CDR3 is CASSQDPPTNEQFF. CDR3 nucleotides: TGCGCCAGCAGCCAAGATCCCCCGACTAACGAGCAGTTCTTC. The chain links TRBV4-3 to TRBJ2-1; possibly TRBD2 for D (5 bases). The V end was cut by 0 bases, the J end by 10 bases, with 13 bases between. The CDR3 spans 14 residues. The germline CDR1 and CDR2 sequences are LGHNA and YSLEER.

V and J are TRBV28 and TRBJ1-5; TRBD1 is a possible D gene (5 bases). Germline-derived CDR1 and CDR2 are MDHEN and SYDVKM. V lost 6 bases, J lost 3 bases, and 12 bases lay in between. This CDR3 comprises 14 residues. DNA of the CDR3: TGTGCCAGCAGGCCTGACAGTTTCAATCAGCCCCAGCATTTT. It translates to CASRPDSFNQPQHF.